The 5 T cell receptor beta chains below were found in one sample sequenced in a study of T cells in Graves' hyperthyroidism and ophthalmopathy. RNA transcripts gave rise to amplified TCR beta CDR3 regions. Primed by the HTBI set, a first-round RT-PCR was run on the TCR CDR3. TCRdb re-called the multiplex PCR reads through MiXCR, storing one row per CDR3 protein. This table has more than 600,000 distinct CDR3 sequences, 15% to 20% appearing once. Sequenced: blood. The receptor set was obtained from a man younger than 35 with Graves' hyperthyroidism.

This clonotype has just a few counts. Here the CDR3 DNA reads TGTGCCAGCAGCCAAGAGAGACCGAACACCGGGGAGCTGTTTTTT. The encoded protein is CASSQERPNTGELFF. The chain carries TRBV4-2 and TRBJ2-2; no clear D. Germline CDR1 reads LGHNA; CDR2 reads YNFKEQ. V was shortened by 0 bases and J by 0 bases, with 5 bases between the two germline ends. There are 15 residues in the CDR3.

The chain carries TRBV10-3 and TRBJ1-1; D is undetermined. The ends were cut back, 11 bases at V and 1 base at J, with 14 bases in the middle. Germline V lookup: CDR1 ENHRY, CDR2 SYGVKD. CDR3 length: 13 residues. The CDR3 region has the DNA TGTGCCCTCCGGGGAGCCGCGAACACTGAAGCTTTCTTT. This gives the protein CALRGAANTEAFF.

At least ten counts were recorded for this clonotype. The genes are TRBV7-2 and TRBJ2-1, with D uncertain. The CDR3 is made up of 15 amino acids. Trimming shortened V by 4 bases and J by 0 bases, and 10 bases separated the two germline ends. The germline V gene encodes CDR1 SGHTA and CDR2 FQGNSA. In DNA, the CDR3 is TGTGCCAGCAGCTCCCTCTGGAGCTCCTACAATGAGCAGTTCTTC. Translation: CASSSLWSSYNEQFF.

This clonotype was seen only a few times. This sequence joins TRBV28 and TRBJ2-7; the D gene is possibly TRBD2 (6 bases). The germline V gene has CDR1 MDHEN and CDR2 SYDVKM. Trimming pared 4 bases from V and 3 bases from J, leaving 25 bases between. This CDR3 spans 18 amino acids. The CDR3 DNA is TGTGCCAGCAGTTACCCGACTAGAGGGGAGAGTCTTTACTACGAGCAGTACTTC. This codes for CASSYPTRGESLYYEQYF.

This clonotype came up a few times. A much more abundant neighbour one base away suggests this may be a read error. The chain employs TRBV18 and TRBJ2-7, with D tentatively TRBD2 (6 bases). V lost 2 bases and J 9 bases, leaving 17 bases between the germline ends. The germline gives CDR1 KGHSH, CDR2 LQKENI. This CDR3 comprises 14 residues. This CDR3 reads CASSPGAVGGGQYF. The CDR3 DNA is TGTGCCAGCTCACCAGGGGCAGTCGGGGGAGGGCAGTACTTC.